What follows describes a single TCR beta chain. Antigen: not known. This CDR3 has 16 amino acids. The junction had 7 bases not matched to a gene; V was cut back by 3 bases and J by 5 bases. Germline CDR1 and CDR2: SGHTA and FQGNSA. This specimen comes from a study of beta chain features in type 1 diabetes. Study summary: Patients were similar to healthy donors in age and gender (as well as in cell yields).

Expressed TCRB transcripts were sequenced because the entire RNA isolate underwent reverse transcription. Mean read depth for naive, central memory and regulatory T cell samples was about 3.6 million reads. Profiling relied on immunoSEQ multiplex PCR, and the TCRdb table lists in-frame clones only, not all of them. Of around 140,000 clones listed, 9% are singletons. By way of CD45RO/CCR7/CD25/CD127/CD95/CD27, the CD4+ regulatory, stem cell-like memory, central memory and naive cells were sorted. Study outcomes and limitations: Researchers report that Type 1 diabetes patients had moderately but significantly shorter TCRB CDR3s across all four CD4+ subsets.

This chain connects TRBV7-2 to TRBJ2-2; 9 nucleotides agree with TRBD2. The receptor's source is a man aged 25-40 years with type 1 diabetes. The sequenced sample consisted of central memory CD4+ T cells from blood. Here the CDR3 reads CASSFLAGYQTGELFF. In nucleotides, the CDR3 is TGTGCCAGCAGCTTTCTAGCGGGGTATCAGACCGGGGAGCTGTTTTTT. The full variable domain, completed using reference TRBV7-2 and TRBJ2-2, is GAGVSQSPSNKVTEKGKDVELRCDPISGHTALYWYRQSLGQGLEFLIYFQGNSAPDKSGLPSDRFSAERTGGSVSTLTIQRTQQEDSAVYLCASSFLAGYQTGELFFGEGSRLTVL.